The clone carrying this T cell receptor beta chain was detected only a few times. The data belong to a study of T-cell memory formation after mild COVID-19. TCRdb re-derived calls from the 5' RACE reads in MiXCR, one entry per CDR3 protein. The sample holds about 340,000 distinct CDR3 sequences, more than 15% seen once. V was trimmed by 7 bases and J by 7 bases, leaving 18 bases between them. Per the germline V gene, CDR1 is SGHNT and CDR2 is YYREEE (reference sequence). This CDR3 is built from 14 residues. The sequencing sample was made of PBMCs or a T cell subset sorted from them (not recorded which). The sequence was obtained from a man younger than 30 who had mild COVID-19 (a few samples of this study predate the infection). Cell type and time point are not known. The gene calls are TRBV5-4 and TRBJ2-1; perhaps TRBD1 as D (6 bases). The CDR3 loop reads CASFFGPGENEQFF. As DNA, the CDR3 is TGTGCCAGCTTTTTCGGCCCAGGGGAGAATGAGCAGTTCTTC.